This TCR beta chain was obtained from a study of CD8+ T cells in alopecia areata. As for the study in general: Treated patients were given 5 to 10 mg oral tofacitinib twice daily. General observations from the study: Clarity of TCR sharing across patients fell short of that in mice, possibly HLA-related.

After isolation, RNA underwent reverse transcription to generate cDNA as the sequencing template. Data came from immunoSEQ multiplex PCR; TCRdb stores just in-frame clones and leaves some out. The sample yields 150,000 to 200,000 clones, less than 70% seen once. Between the trimmed V and J ends, which lost 7 bases and 7 bases, there was a span of 11 bases. Germline CDR1 and CDR2: MNHEY and SMNVEV (reference sequence). CDR3 size: 13 residues. In the case of this clone: The antigen is unknown.

The sample's treatment: oral pan-JAK inhibitor, 5-10 mg twice daily. The chain is built from TRBV27 and TRBJ1-6, with D unclear. The sample consisted of CD4+ T cells sorted from blood, taken at roughly week 49, from a patient treated with tofacitinib. The origin of this receptor is a human donor with alopecia areata. CDR3 loop: CASTPAANSPLHF. The CDR3 region has the DNA TGTGCCAGCACCCCCGCTGCCAATTCACCCCTCCACTTT.